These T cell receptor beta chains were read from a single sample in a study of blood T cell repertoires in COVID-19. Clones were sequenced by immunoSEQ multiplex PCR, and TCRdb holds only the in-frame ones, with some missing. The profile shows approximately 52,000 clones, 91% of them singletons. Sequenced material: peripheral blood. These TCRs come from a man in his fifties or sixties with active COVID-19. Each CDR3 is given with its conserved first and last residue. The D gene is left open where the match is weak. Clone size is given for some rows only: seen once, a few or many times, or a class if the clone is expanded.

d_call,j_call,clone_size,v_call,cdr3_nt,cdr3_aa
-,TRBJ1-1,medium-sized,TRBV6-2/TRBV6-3,TGTGCCAGCAGTTTTCGGGACAACCAAGAAGCTTTCTTT,CASSFRDNQEAFF
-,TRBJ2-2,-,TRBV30,TGTGCCTGGACCCTCGGGAGAAACACCGGGGAGCTGTTTTTT,CAWTLGRNTGELFF
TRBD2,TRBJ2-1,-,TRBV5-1,TGCGCCCGCCGCGGGGGGCGGGGGGACAATGAGCAGTTCTTC,CARRGGRGDNEQFF
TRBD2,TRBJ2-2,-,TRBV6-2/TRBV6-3,TGTGCCAGCAGTGTACCGGGACTAGTGAACACCGGGGAGCTGTTTTTT,CASSVPGLVNTGELFF
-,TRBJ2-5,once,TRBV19,TGTGCCAGTAGCCCCCTGGAGACCCAGTACTTC,CASSPLETQYF
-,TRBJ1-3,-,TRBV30,TGTGCCTGGACCTTTCGCTCTGGAAACACCATATATTTT,CAWTFRSGNTIYF
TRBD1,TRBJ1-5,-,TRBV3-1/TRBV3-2,TGTGCCAGCAGCCAAGAACAGGGGACCCCCCAGCATTTT,CASSQEQGTPQHF
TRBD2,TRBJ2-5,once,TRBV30,TGTGCCTGGAGGAGTAGCGGGGCCGGAGAGACCCAGTACTTC,CAWRSSGAGETQYF
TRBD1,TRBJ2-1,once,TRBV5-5,TGTGCCAGCAGCCTATTGACAGGGAGCTCCTACAATGAGCAGTTCTTC,CASSLLTGSSYNEQFF
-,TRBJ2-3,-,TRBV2,TGTGCCAGCAGCAGGACTACCTCTACAGATACGCAGTATTTT,CASSRTTSTDTQYF
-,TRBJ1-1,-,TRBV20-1,TGCAGTGCTAGTGGGGGCATGAACACTGAAGCTTTCTTT,CSASGGMNTEAFF
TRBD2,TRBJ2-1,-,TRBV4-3,TGCGCCAGCAGCCAAGATAGAGCGGGGGGGCAGTTCTTC,CASSQDRAGGQFF
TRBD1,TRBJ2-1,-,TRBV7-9,TGTGCCAGCAGCTTAACAGCTGTCTGGACAGGTGATGAGCAGTTCTTC,CASSLTAVWTGDEQFF
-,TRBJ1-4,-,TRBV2,TGTGCCAGCAGTGGACAGGTTGCAACTAATGAAAAACTGTTTTTT,CASSGQVATNEKLFF
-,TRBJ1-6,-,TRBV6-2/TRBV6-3,TGTGCCAGCAGTGGGGGCGGGGGTGAGATTTCACCCCTCCACTTT,CASSGGGGEISPLHF
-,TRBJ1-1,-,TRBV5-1,TGCGCCAGCAGCCAGGGCAGGTGGGACACTGAAGCTTTCTTT,CASSQGRWDTEAFF
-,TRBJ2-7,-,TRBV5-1,TGCGCCAGCAGCTTGGCAAATAGGGCGGGGGAGCAGTACTTC,CASSLANRAGEQYF
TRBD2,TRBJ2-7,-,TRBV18,TGTGCCAGCTCACAGGGACTAGCGGGAGATTACGAGCAGTACTTC,CASSQGLAGDYEQYF
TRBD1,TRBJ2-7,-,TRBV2,TGTGCCAGCAGTGAGCGGATCCGGGACAGGGGCCACGAGCAGTACTTC,CASSERIRDRGHEQYF
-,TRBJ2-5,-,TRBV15,TGTGCCACCAGCAGAGAACGGGTAGTGGAGACCCAGTACTTC,CATSRERVVETQYF
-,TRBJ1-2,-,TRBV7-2,TGTGCCAGCAGCTTAGTTCGGGACTATGGCTACACCTTC,CASSLVRDYGYTF
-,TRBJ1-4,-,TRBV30,TGTGCCTGGAGTAGAAACAGGCAGACTAATGAAAAACTGTTTTTT,CAWSRNRQTNEKLFF
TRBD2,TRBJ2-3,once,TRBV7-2,TGTGCCAGCAGCTTAAGGGGCGGGGGGAGCACAGATACGCAGTATTTT,CASSLRGGGSTDTQYF
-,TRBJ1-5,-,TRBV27,TGTGCCAGCAGCTGGGGGGGGCCCCAGCATTTT,CASSWGGPQHF
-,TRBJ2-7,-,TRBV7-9,TGTGCCAGCAGCTTACAGGCCTACGAGCAGTACTTC,CASSLQAYEQYF
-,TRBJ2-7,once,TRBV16,TGTGCCAGCAGCCCCACCGGGGGCGAGCAGTACTTC,CASSPTGGEQYF
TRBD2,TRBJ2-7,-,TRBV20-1,TGCAGTGCTAGTGAGCTTGGACTAGTGTACGAGCAGTACTTC,CSASELGLVYEQYF
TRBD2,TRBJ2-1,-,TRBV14,TGTGCCAGCAGCCAAGCCTCGGGGCGGGGGGGTGGATACAATGAGCAGTTCTTC,CASSQASGRGGGYNEQFF
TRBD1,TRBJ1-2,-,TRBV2,TGTGCCAGAGGGACAGGGGCTAACTATGGCTACACCTTC,CARGTGANYGYTF
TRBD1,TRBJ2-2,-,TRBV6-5,TGTGCCAGCATCCCGACAGGGCGAGTCGGGGAGCTGTTTTTT,CASIPTGRVGELFF
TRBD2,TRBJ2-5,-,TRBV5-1,TGCGCCAGCAGCCCTGGGGGAGGGCCGCGGGAGACCCAGTACTTC,CASSPGGGPRETQYF
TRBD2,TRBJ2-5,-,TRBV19,TGTGCCAGTAGCCCAAGGACGGGGGGAAAAACGCGGGAGGGCGGGACCCAGTACTTC,CASSPRTGGKTREGGTQYF
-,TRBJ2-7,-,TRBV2,TGTGCCAGCAGCCCAGACAAGGACGAGCAGTACTTC,CASSPDKDEQYF